Below, one TCR beta chain is given with its context. Its antigen is as yet unknown. This sample is part of a study of cytomegalovirus exposure and HLA in healthy donors. Study at large: Assignment to the Caucasian-associated ancestry cluster applied to around four fifths of the approximately 360 genotyped donors. General study results and limits: Several of the most significant clusters were apparently associated with common viral pathogens in a later analysis.

The CDR3 length is 13 residues. Germline V gives CDR1 SGHNT, CDR2 YYREEE (reference sequence). The V gene lost 5 bases and the J gene lost 6 bases, with 13 bases spanning the gap. Each donor was healthy, and each was a bone marrow donor. Vbeta (60) and Jbeta (13) primers were used in the PCR. Libraries were prepared by immunoSEQ multiplex PCR; TCRdb keeps only in-frame clonotypes and omits some of them. Counted here are 170,000 or so clones, about 80% occurring once; the ten biggest clones make up almost 7%. The sequence derives from a man younger than 40 in good health and CMV-seropositive. The chain employs TRBV5-4 and TRBJ2-3, with D perhaps TRBD2 (6 bases). Sequenced input: PBMCs. The CDR3 spells CASRGGPTDTQYF. CDR3 bases: TGTGCCAGCAGAGGAGGGCCTACCGATACGCAGTATTTT.